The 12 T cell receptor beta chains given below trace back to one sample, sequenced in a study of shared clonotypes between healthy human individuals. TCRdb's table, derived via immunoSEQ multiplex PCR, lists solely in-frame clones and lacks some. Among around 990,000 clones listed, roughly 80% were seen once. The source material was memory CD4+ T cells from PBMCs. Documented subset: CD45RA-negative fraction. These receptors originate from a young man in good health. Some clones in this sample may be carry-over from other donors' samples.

CDR3 amino acids: CASSAHQGGEAFF. CDR3 sequence (DNA): TGTGCCAGCAGCGCGCATCAGGGCGGCGAAGCTTTCTTT. The chain combines TRBV7-9 with TRBJ1-1; D possibly corresponds to TRBD1 (5 bases). Germline V gives CDR1 SEHNR, CDR2 FQNEAQ (reference sequence). V lost 5 bases and J lost 8, with 15 bases in between. This CDR3 is 13 amino acids long.

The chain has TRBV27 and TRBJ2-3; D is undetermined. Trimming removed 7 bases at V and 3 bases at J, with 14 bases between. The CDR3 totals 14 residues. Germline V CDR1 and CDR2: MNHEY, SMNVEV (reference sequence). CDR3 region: CASKNFRATDTQYF. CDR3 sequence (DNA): TGTGCCAGCAAGAACTTTAGGGCGACAGATACGCAGTATTTT.

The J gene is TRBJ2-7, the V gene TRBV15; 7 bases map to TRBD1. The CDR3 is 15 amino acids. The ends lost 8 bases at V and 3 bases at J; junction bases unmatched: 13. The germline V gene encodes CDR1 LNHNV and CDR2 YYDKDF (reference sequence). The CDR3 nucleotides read TGTGCCACCTCCACAGGGGTCAGGACGAACTACGAGCAGTACTTC. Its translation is CATSTGVRTNYEQYF.

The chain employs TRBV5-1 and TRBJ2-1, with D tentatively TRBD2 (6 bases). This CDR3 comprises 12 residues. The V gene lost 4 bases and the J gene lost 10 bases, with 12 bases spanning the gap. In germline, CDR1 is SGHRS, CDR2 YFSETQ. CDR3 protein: CASSTGLQEQFF. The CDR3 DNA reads TGCGCCAGCAGCACGGGACTTCAAGAGCAGTTCTTC.

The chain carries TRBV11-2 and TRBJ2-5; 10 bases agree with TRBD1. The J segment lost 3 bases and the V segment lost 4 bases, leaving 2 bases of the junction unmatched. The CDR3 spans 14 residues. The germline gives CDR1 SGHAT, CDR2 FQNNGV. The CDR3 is CASSSGTGEETQYF. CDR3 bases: TGTGCCAGCAGCTCTGGGACAGGGGAAGAGACCCAGTACTTC.

CDR3 DNA: TGTGCCAGTAGTCCCCGGGACAGGGGCAATCAGCCCCAGCATTTT. Translating gives CASSPRDRGNQPQHF. The gene calls are TRBV19 and TRBJ1-5; TRBD1 matches at 9 bases. Germline trimming cut 5 bases from V and 2 bases from J; bases unmatched to any gene: 4. The CDR3 is made up of 15 amino acids. The germline V gene encodes CDR1 LNHDA and CDR2 SQIVND (reference sequence).

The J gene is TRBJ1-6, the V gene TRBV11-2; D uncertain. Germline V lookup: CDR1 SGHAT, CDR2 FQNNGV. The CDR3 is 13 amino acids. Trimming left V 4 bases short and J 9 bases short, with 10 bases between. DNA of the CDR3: TGTGCCAGCAGCTCCAAGGAGGGTTCACCCCTCCACTTT. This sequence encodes CASSSKEGSPLHF.

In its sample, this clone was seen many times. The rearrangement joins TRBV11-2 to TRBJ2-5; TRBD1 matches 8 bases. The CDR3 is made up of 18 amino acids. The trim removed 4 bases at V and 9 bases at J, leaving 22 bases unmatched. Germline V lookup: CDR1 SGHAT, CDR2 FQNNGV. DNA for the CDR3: TGTGCCAGCAGCTGGAGTCTTGCCGGACAGGGAGCGCAATGGGCCCAGTACTTC. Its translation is CASSWSLAGQGAQWAQYF. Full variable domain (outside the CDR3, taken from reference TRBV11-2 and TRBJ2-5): EAGVAQSPRYKIIEKRQSVAFWCNPISGHATLYWYQQILGQGPKLLIQFQNNGVVDDSQLPKDRFSAERLKGVDSTLKIQPAKLEDSAVYLCASSWSLAGQGAQWAQYFGPGTRLLVL.

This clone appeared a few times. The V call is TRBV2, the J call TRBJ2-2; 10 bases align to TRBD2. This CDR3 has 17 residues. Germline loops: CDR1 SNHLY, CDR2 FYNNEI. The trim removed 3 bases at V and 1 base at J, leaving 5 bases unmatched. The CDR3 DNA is TGTGCCAGCAGTGAGCGTCGGACTAGCGGGAACACCGGGGAGCTGTTTTTT. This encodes CASSERRTSGNTGELFF.

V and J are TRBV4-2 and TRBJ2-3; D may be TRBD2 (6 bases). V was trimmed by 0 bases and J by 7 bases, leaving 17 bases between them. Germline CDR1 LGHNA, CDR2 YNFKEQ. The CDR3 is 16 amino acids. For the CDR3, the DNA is TGTGCCAGCAGCCAAGAAGGCGGGGCGAGGACATATACGCAGTATTTT. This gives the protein CASSQEGGARTYTQYF.

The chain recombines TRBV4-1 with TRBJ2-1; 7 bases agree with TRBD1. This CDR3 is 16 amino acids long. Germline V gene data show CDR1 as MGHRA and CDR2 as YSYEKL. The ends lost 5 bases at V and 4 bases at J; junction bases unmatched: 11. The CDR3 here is CASSYPPGGAYNEQFF. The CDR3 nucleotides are TGCGCCAGCAGCTATCCGCCAGGGGGTGCGTACAATGAGCAGTTCTTC.

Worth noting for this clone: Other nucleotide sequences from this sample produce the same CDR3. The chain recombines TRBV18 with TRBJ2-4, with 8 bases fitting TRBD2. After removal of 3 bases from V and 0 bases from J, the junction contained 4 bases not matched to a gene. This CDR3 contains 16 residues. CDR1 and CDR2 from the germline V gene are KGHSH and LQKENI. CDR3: CASSPREGLAKNIQYF. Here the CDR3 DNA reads TGTGCCAGCTCACCCCGGGAGGGCCTAGCCAAAAACATTCAGTACTTC.